The rows below give T cell receptor beta chains drawn from one sample of a study of naive and memory T cell subsets. MiXCR, run by TCRdb on the UMI-ligation and nested PCR reads, gives a single entry per CDR3 protein. This table has tens of thousands of distinct CDR3 sequences, less than 20% appearing once. Sequencing was done on a sample of effector memory CD4+ T cells from blood. Receptors were obtained from a human donor in good health. Both conserved end residues are part of each CDR3. Fields, in order: D gene, V gene, J gene, clone size, CDR3 DNA, CDR3 protein. A D gene is named only where the DNA matches it firmly. Clone size is not always given. Where it is, it says once, few, many or a class for expanded clones.

NA,TRBV7-8,TRBJ1-6,NA,TGTGCCAGCAGCAGCGGTGGGGTTGTCTATAATTCACCCCTCCACTTT,CASSSGGVVYNSPLHF
TRBD1,TRBV6-5,TRBJ2-3,NA,TGTGCCAGCAGTTACGGAGGACAGGGCACGCAGTATTTT,CASSYGGQGTQYF
NA,TRBV2,TRBJ1-1,many,TGTGCCAGCGGGGGACCCGTAAGAGGCACTGAAGCTTTCTTT,CASGGPVRGTEAFF
TRBD2,TRBV20-1,TRBJ2-5,NA,TGCAGTGCTAGAGTATTAGGTTCGGGACTAGCGGGAGGAAGGGTAGAGACCCAGTACTTC,CSARVLGSGLAGGRVETQYF
NA,TRBV28,TRBJ2-7,many,TGTGCCAGCAGCCGGGTGTTTCCCGAGCAGTACTTC,CASSRVFPEQYF
TRBD1,TRBV5-1,TRBJ2-3,NA,TGCGCCAGCAGCTTGGACCCCGGACAGGGGAGTGATACGCAGTATTTT,CASSLDPGQGSDTQYF
NA,TRBV28,TRBJ2-1,many,TGTGCCAGCAGTTTAGCAGGGGGGAGCTCCTACAATGAGCAGTTCTTC,CASSLAGGSSYNEQFF
NA,TRBV20-1,TRBJ2-2,NA,TGCAGTGCTAGCAGGTCGGGCCGACCCGGGGAGCTGTTTTTT,CSASRSGRPGELFF
NA,TRBV12-3/TRBV12-4,TRBJ1-5,NA,TGTGCCTCTGTCGGGGGGCTGAGCAATCAGCCCCAGCATTTT,CASVGGLSNQPQHF
NA,TRBV7-2,TRBJ1-1,few,TGTGCCAGCAGCTTAGACCCCGTAAACACTGAAGCTTTCTTT,CASSLDPVNTEAFF
TRBD1,TRBV5-5,TRBJ1-1,medium-sized,TGTGCCAGCAGCCTGACAGGGGGCGGCGTGGGCACTGAAGCTTTCTTT,CASSLTGGGVGTEAFF
NA,TRBV28,TRBJ1-6,few,TGTGCCAGCATGGGGGGGAGTTATTCACCCCTCCACTTT,CASMGGSYSPLHF
NA,TRBV28,TRBJ2-7,few,TGTGCCAGCAGTTTATTTACACCTAGGTCCTACGAGCAGTACTTC,CASSLFTPRSYEQYF
NA,TRBV6-6,TRBJ2-1,medium-sized,TGTGCCAGCTTGGGGGGAGGTTATGGTTACAATGAGCAGTTCTTC,CASLGGGYGYNEQFF
NA,TRBV12-3/TRBV12-4,TRBJ2-5,NA,TGTGCCAGCAGTTTACCGACGACTCAAGAGACCCAGTACTTC,CASSLPTTQETQYF
NA,TRBV11-2,TRBJ1-1,few,TGTGCCAGCAACTCCTGGCGGGGCTACACTGAAGCTTTCTTT,CASNSWRGYTEAFF
TRBD2,TRBV5-4,TRBJ2-3,NA,TGTGCCAGCAGCTTGGCGGGACTAGCGTCTAGCACAGATACGCAGTATTTT,CASSLAGLASSTDTQYF
NA,TRBV5-1,TRBJ1-1,few,TGCGCCAGCCGAACGACAGATACGAACACTGAAGCTTTCTTT,CASRTTDTNTEAFF
TRBD1,TRBV9,TRBJ2-3,NA,TGTGCCAGCAGCGCCCGGACAGGGAGCACAGATACGCAGTATTTT,CASSARTGSTDTQYF
NA,TRBV7-2,TRBJ2-7,NA,TGTGCCAGCAGCTTATCTCTGTCGGGAGGGGGCTGGGAGCAGTACTTC,CASSLSLSGGGWEQYF
TRBD1,TRBV6-5,TRBJ2-2,NA,TGTGCCAGCAGCCCTCCGACAGGGGGTACCACCGGGGAGCTGTTTTTT,CASSPPTGGTTGELFF
NA,TRBV29-1,TRBJ2-5,medium-sized,TGCAGCGTTGGGAGGGGGCAACGAGAGACCCAGTACTTC,CSVGRGQRETQYF
NA,TRBV7-3,TRBJ1-1,NA,TGTGCCAGCAGCTCAACCGGTCCGGGGAACACTGAAGCTTTCTTT,CASSSTGPGNTEAFF
TRBD1,TRBV28,TRBJ1-5,NA,TGTGCCAGCTCAAAAGGGGGCGGCAATCAGCCCCAGCATTTT,CASSKGGGNQPQHF
TRBD2,TRBV7-9,TRBJ2-1,NA,TGTGCCAGCAGGCGCGAAACTAGCGGGAGGGGCAATGAGCAGTTCTTC,CASRRETSGRGNEQFF
NA,TRBV5-1,TRBJ1-1,NA,TGCGCCAGCAGCTCCGGTTATTCTGAAGCTTTCTTT,CASSSGYSEAFF
TRBD2,TRBV24-1,TRBJ2-1,NA,TGTGCCACCAGTGATGTCGGGACTAGCGGGAGCTTCGATGAGCAGTTCTTC,CATSDVGTSGSFDEQFF
TRBD2,TRBV20-1,TRBJ2-7,NA,TGCAGTGCTAGAGATGGCGGGAGGGCCGCCCACTACGAGCAGTACTTC,CSARDGGRAAHYEQYF
TRBD1,TRBV30,TRBJ1-2,few,TGTGCCTGGTCACCGGGACAGGGGGCGGGAACCTTC,CAWSPGQGAGTF
NA,TRBV20-1,TRBJ2-7,many,TGCAGTGCTAGGTCGACAGGGAGGTACGAGCAGTACTTC,CSARSTGRYEQYF
TRBD2,TRBV5-1,TRBJ2-4,NA,TGCGCCAGCAGCTTGGAGCCTAGCGGGGGTGTGAACATTCAGTACTTC,CASSLEPSGGVNIQYF
TRBD2,TRBV20-1,TRBJ2-1,few,TGCAGTGCTAGCGCAACTAGCGGGGGATTCAATGAGCAGTTCTTC,CSASATSGGFNEQFF
TRBD1,TRBV7-2,TRBJ1-5,NA,TGTGCCAGCAGCCAACAGGGGGCCAATCAGCCCCAGCATTTT,CASSQQGANQPQHF
TRBD1,TRBV5-5,TRBJ1-1,few,TGTGCCAGCAGCCCCGACAGGGCCTACACTGAAGCTTTCTTT,CASSPDRAYTEAFF
NA,TRBV5-1,TRBJ2-1,NA,TGCGCCAGCAGCTTGGTCATGGGGCTCAATGAGCAGTTCTTC,CASSLVMGLNEQFF
NA,TRBV2,TRBJ2-1,NA,TGTGCCAGCAGTTCGCTTGGGGGATTGGACGACAATGAGCAGTTCTTC,CASSSLGGLDDNEQFF
NA,TRBV28,TRBJ2-1,few,TGTGCCGGGGGGCGAGATGAGCAGTTCTTC,CAGGRDEQFF
NA,TRBV28,TRBJ2-7,NA,TGTGCCAGCGGACTGGGTGGGGGACACCTCGGCGAGCAGTACTTC,CASGLGGGHLGEQYF
TRBD1,TRBV5-4,TRBJ2-1,few,TGTGCCAGCAGCCCTCCGGGACAGTCAAATCGAGAGCAGTTCTTC,CASSPPGQSNREQFF
TRBD1,TRBV5-5,TRBJ1-3,few,TGTGCCAGCAGTTCTCGGACAGGTCGGAACACCATATATTTT,CASSSRTGRNTIYF
NA,TRBV7-2,TRBJ2-5,NA,TGTGCCAGCAGCGGGGCGATGGGCGCGGGGACCCAGTACTTC,CASSGAMGAGTQYF
NA,TRBV27,TRBJ1-1,many,TGTGCCAGCAGTTTATTTTCCGGACCGAACACTGAAGCTTTCTTT,CASSLFSGPNTEAFF
TRBD2,TRBV7-2,TRBJ2-7,NA,TGTGCCAGCAGCCGGACCGGGACTAGCGGTCTGGTGCAGTACTTC,CASSRTGTSGLVQYF
TRBD2,TRBV6-6,TRBJ2-7,once,TGTGCCAGCAGCCCGCCGGGACTAGCGCGAACGTGGTACTTC,CASSPPGLARTWYF
TRBD1,TRBV29-1,TRBJ1-1,few,TGCAGCGGGGACAGAATTGACACTGAAGCTTTCTTT,CSGDRIDTEAFF